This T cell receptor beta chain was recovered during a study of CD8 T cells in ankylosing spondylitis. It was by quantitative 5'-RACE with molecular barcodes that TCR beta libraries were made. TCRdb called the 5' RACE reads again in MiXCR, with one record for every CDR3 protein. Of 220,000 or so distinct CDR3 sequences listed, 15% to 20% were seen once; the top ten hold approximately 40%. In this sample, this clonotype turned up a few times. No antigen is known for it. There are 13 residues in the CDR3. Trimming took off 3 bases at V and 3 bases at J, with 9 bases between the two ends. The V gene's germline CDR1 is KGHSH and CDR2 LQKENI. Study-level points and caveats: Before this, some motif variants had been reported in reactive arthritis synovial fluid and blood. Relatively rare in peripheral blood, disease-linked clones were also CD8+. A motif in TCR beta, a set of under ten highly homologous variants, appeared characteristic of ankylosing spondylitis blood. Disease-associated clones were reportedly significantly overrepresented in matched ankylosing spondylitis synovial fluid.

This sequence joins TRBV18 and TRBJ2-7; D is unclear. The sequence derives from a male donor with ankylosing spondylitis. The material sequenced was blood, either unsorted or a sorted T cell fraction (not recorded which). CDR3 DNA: TGTGCCAGCTCACCGCCGGACGGCTACGAGCAGTACTTC. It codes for CASSPPDGYEQYF.